These 10 T cell receptor beta chains share one sample of origin, sequenced in a study of T cells in Graves' hyperthyroidism and ophthalmopathy. TCR beta CDR3 regions were amplified from RNA. The HTBI primer set was used in a first-round RT-PCR of the TCR CDR3. TCRdb recomputed calls from the multiplex PCR reads with MiXCR, one row per CDR3 protein. The data show about 640,000 distinct CDR3 sequences, 20% seen once. Material: blood. The source is a man aged 25-45 years with Graves' ophthalmopathy.

This clonotype was seen repeatedly, ten times or more. The chain uses TRBV29-1 and TRBJ1-1, with D maybe TRBD1 (5 bases). This CDR3 has 13 amino acids. In germline, CDR1 is SQVTM, CDR2 ANQGSEA. Trimming cost V 4 bases and J 4 bases, with 13 bases left between them. The CDR3 region is CSVATGGVTEAFF. Here the CDR3 DNA reads TGCAGCGTTGCTACGGGGGGTGTCACTGAAGCTTTCTTT. Filled out from reference TRBV29-1 and TRBJ1-1, the complete variable domain reads SAVISQKPSRDICQRGTSLTIQCQVDSQVTMMFWYRQQPGQSLTLIATANQGSEATYESGFVIDKFPISRPNLTFSTLTVSNMSPEDSSIYLCSVATGGVTEAFFGQGTRLTVV.

V gene TRBV2 combines with J gene TRBJ2-3, with D tentatively TRBD1 (6 bases). Germline V gene lookup returns CDR1 SNHLY and CDR2 FYNNEI. Trimming pared 7 bases from V and 0 bases from J, leaving 8 bases between. The CDR3 has 13 amino acids. The CDR3 coding sequence is TGTGCCAGCAAGGGGGAAAGCACAGATACGCAGTATTTT. This codes for CASKGESTDTQYF. The whole variable domain, remainder taken from reference TRBV2 and TRBJ2-3, is EPEVTQTPSHQVTQMGQEVILRCVPISNHLYFYWYRQILGQKVEFLVSFYNNEISEKSEIFDDQFSVERPDGSNFTLKIRSTKLEDSAMYFCASKGESTDTQYFGPGTRLTVL.

This clonotype has just a few counts. V usage is TRBV20-1 and J usage is TRBJ2-2; a possible D gene is TRBD1 (5 bases). Germline CDR1 DFQATT, CDR2 SNEGSKA (reference sequence). The V and J ends lost 6 bases and 1 base respectively, with 12 bases between them. CDR3 size: 14 residues. The CDR3 nucleotides are TGCAGTGCATCTCAGGGTATGAACACCGGGGAGCTGTTTTTT. It translates to CSASQGMNTGELFF.

The sample holds a few counts of this clonotype. V and J are TRBV20-1 and TRBJ2-7; unclear D gene. Between the trimmed V and J ends, which lost 2 bases and 1 base, there was a span of 6 bases. The V gene's germline CDR1 is DFQATT and CDR2 SNEGSKA (reference sequence). The length of the CDR3 is 12 residues. The chain's CDR3 is CSARQESYEQYF. DNA for the CDR3: TGCAGTGCTAGACAGGAGTCCTACGAGCAGTACTTC.

The rearrangement joins TRBV20-1 to TRBJ2-1; D unresolved. V was clipped by 6 bases and J by 7 bases, with 13 bases between them. Germline assignment: CDR1 DFQATT and CDR2 SNEGSKA (reference sequence). The CDR3 runs to 12 residues. The CDR3 loop is CSARGGRNEQFF. The CDR3 region has the DNA TGCAGTGCACGAGGCGGACGAAATGAGCAGTTCTTC.

The genes are TRBV12-3 or TRBV12-4 and TRBJ2-2; 8 positions agree with TRBD1. The CDR3 consists of 14 residues. Trimming removed 5 bases from V and 6 bases from J; junction bases left unmatched: 5. The CDR3 is CASSVGQGAGELFF. The CDR3 nucleotides read TGTGCCAGCAGTGTCGGACAGGGAGCCGGGGAGCTGTTTTTT.

The CDR3 spells CASSLGGTKNIQYF. CDR3 DNA sequence: TGTGCCAGCAGTTTAGGAGGGACCAAAAACATTCAGTACTTC. The chain joins TRBV28 to TRBJ2-4, with D possibly matching TRBD2 (6 bases). This CDR3 is built from 14 residues. The germline V and J ends were trimmed by 2 bases and 2 bases, with 7 bases remaining between them. Looked up from germline, CDR1 is MDHEN and CDR2 is SYDVKM.

This clonotype appeared many times. Written as DNA, the CDR3 is TGTGCCTGGAGTGTAGAGGACACCCAAGAGACCCAGTACTTC. Amino acid sequence: CAWSVEDTQETQYF. The rearrangement joins TRBV30 to TRBJ2-5, with TRBD1 as a possible D gene (5 bases). The CDR3 consists of 14 residues. Trimming left V 0 bases short and J 1 base short, with 9 bases between. CDR1 is GTSNPN, CDR2 SVGIG, per germline (reference sequence). Full variable domain (outside the CDR3, taken from reference TRBV30 and TRBJ2-5): SQTIHQWPATLVQPVGSPLSLECTVEGTSNPNLYWYRQAAGRGLQLLFYSVGIGQISSEVPQNLSASRPQDRQFILSSKKLLLSDSGFYLCAWSVEDTQETQYFGPGTRLLVL.

This clonotype has only a few counts. This rearrangement joins TRBV29-1 to TRBJ1-6; a possible D gene is TRBD1 (6 bases). CDR1 and CDR2 (germline): SQVTM, ANQGSEA. The CDR3 is 13 residues long. V lost 6 bases, J lost 7 bases, and 13 bases lay in between. CDR3 residues: CSVMQGWNSPLHF. The CDR3 nucleotides are TGCAGCGTAATGCAGGGGTGGAATTCACCCCTCCACTTT.

The genes are TRBV6-2 or TRBV6-3 and TRBJ2-1; 7 bases agree with TRBD1. V lost 8 bases to trimming and J lost 9 bases; unmatched junction nucleotides: 16. This CDR3 region has 15 residues. Germline V gives CDR1 MNHEY, CDR2 SVGEGT. CDR3 residues: CASAFDRVSRGEQFF. Here the CDR3 DNA reads TGTGCCAGCGCTTTTGACAGGGTTTCTCGTGGTGAGCAGTTCTTC.